This T cell receptor (beta chain) was sequenced in a study of blood T cells in healthy people across ages. General study points: Across the age range, TCR beta diversity per million T cells fell in a roughly linear way.

A second PCR of roughly 7 to 11 cycles used a sample-barcoded 5' primer and a J-beta primer mix. TCRdb reprocessed the 5' RACE reads via MiXCR and lists one record per CDR3 protein. This sample carries around 900,000 distinct CDR3 sequences, less than 35% of them seen once, and the ten largest clones take approximately 15%. This clonotype was observed many times. The target antigen is unknown. This CDR3 spans 16 amino acids. Per the germline V gene, CDR1 is KGHSH and CDR2 is LQKENI. Trimming pared 3 bases from V and 1 base from J, leaving 13 bases between. The TCR originated in a woman older than 75 in good health. The sample taken for sequencing was blood. The chain has TRBV18 and TRBJ2-4, with D possibly TRBD1 on 5 matching bases. CDR3 DNA sequence: TGTGCCAGCTCACCTTTAAGGGGATCGGCCAAAAACATTCAGTACTTC. Translation gives CASSPLRGSAKNIQYF.